This TCR beta chain comes out of a study of cytomegalovirus exposure and HLA in healthy donors. Germline loops: CDR1 SNHLY, CDR2 FYNNEI. This CDR3 region has 12 residues. V gave up 8 bases and J gave up 5 bases, with 12 bases separating them. The PCR contained 60 Vbeta and 13 Jbeta primers. Data came from immunoSEQ multiplex PCR; TCRdb stores just in-frame clones and leaves some out. The repertoire holds 150,000 to 200,000 clones, around three quarters seen once, with 3% to 4.5% in the top ten. The TCR originated in a man under 40 in good health and CMV-seropositive. The J gene is TRBJ1-2, the V gene TRBV2; weak D call: TRBD1 (6 bases). Source material: PBMCs. As DNA, the CDR3 is TGTGCCAGCTGGACAGTCCTTTATGGCTACACCTTC. Its protein product is CASWTVLYGYTF.